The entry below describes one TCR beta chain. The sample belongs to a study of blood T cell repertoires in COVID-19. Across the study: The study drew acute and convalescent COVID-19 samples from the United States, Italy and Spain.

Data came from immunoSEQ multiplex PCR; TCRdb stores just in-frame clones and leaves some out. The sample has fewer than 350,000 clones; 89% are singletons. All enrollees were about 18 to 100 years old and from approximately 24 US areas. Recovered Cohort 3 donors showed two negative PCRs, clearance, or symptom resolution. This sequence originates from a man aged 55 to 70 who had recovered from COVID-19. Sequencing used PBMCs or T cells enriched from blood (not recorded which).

The CDR3, as DNA: TGTGCCAGCACCCGGTCCCGAGGGGAGCAGTACTTC. Translation gives CASTRSRGEQYF. This chain joins TRBV28 and TRBJ2-7, with D possibly being TRBD2 (5 bases). Germline V gives CDR1 MDHEN, CDR2 SYDVKM. This CDR3 contains 12 residues. Trimming removed 7 bases at V and 7 bases at J, with 14 bases between.